The T cell receptor beta chain described here comes from a study of T cells in Graves' hyperthyroidism and ophthalmopathy. There are many counts of this clonotype. The V gene's germline CDR1 is LNHDA and CDR2 SQIVND (reference sequence). Trimming cost V 1 base and J 3 bases, with 4 bases left between them. This CDR3 is built from 13 residues. TCR beta CDR3 regions were amplified from RNA. Carried out on the TCR CDR3, a first-round RT-PCR used the HTBI primer set. TCRdb reanalysed the multiplex PCR reads using MiXCR and keeps one entry per CDR3 protein. The data contain some 570,000 distinct CDR3 sequences, approximately 15% of them singletons. The diagnoses drew upon clinical symptoms, serum thyroxine and TRAb, thyroid ultrasound and orbital computed tomography.

The clonotype was recovered from a woman aged 18-29 years with Graves' ophthalmopathy. This sequence joins TRBV19 and TRBJ1-5; D not certain. The sequenced sample was blood. This CDR3 is CASSIGINQPQHF. The CDR3, as DNA: TGTGCCAGTAGTATAGGGATCAATCAGCCCCAGCATTTT.